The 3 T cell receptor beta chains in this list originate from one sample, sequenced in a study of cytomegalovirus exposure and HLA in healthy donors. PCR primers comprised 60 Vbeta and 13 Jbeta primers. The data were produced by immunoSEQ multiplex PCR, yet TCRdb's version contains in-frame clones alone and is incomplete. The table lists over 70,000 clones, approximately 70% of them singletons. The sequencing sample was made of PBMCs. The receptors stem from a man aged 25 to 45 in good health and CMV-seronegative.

CDR3 sequence (DNA): TGTGCCAGCAGTTACGATGGGACAGGGTCCAATGAGCAGTTCTTC. It yields the protein CASSYDGTGSNEQFF. The V call is TRBV6-5, the J call TRBJ2-1, with TRBD1 identical over 9 bases. Unmatched junction bases numbered 5, after V lost 2 bases and J lost 6 bases. The V gene's germline CDR1 is MNHEY and CDR2 SVGAGI. CDR3 length equals 15 residues.

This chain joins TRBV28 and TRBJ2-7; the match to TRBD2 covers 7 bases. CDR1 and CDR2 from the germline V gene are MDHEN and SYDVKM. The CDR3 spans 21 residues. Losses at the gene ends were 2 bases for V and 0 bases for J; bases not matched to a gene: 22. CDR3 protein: CASSLGLRVAGLNQNSYEQYF. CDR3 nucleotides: TGTGCCAGCAGTTTAGGCCTGCGGGTAGCGGGCCTAAATCAAAACTCCTACGAGCAGTACTTC.

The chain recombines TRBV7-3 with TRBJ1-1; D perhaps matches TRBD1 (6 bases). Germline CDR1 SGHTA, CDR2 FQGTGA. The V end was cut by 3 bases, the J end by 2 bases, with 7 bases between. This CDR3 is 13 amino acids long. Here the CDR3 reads CASSLDSNTEAFF. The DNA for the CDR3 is TGTGCCAGCAGCTTGGACAGTAACACTGAAGCTTTCTTT.